This T cell receptor (beta chain) was identified in a study of cytomegalovirus exposure and HLA in healthy donors. Study at large: Earlier findings included some 120 million unique TCR beta sequences obtained from about 179 million T cells. Findings and limits, study-wide: A prior analysis recorded that most TCR beta V segments were productive about 90% or about 30% of the time.

Though nominally healthy at sampling, donors likely had unrecorded immune exposures. Per the germline V gene, CDR1 is LNHNV and CDR2 is YYDKDF (reference sequence). J was trimmed by 5 bases and V by 5 bases; bases with no gene match: 12. This CDR3 spans 15 amino acids. On this clone: Its antigen is unidentified.

Primers: 60 Vbeta forward and 13 Jbeta reverse. Repertoires were generated with immunoSEQ multiplex PCR, while TCRdb's copy carries only in-frame clones and drops some. The sample shows over 120,000 clones, around 86% of them seen only once. The material sequenced was PBMCs. The chain employs TRBV15 and TRBJ2-7; 7 bases align to TRBD1. The receptor's source is a woman aged 30 to 39 in good health and CMV-seronegative. The CDR3 sequence is CATSLRQGFSHEQYF. The DNA for the CDR3 is TGTGCCACCAGCTTACGACAGGGTTTCAGCCACGAGCAGTACTTC. Using reference TRBV15 and TRBJ2-7 for the parts outside the CDR3, the full variable domain is DAMVIQNPRYQVTQFGKPVTLSCSQTLNHNVMYWYQQKSSQAPKLLFHYYDKDFNNEADTPDNFQSRRPNTSFCFLDIRSPGLGDTAMYLCATSLRQGFSHEQYFGPGTRLTVT.